This TCR beta chain was identified during a study of Ad26.COV2.S vaccination and SARS-CoV-2 variants. Overall study context: Enrollment placed the donor in the COV1001 Ad26.COV2.S trial arm.

To note about this clone: Its target is unknown.

General study results and limits: Vaccine and placebo recipients had comparable breadth of non-spike TCRs.

The sample's treatment: over 15 received Ad26.COV2.S at low or high dose, single or two shots; roughly five received placebo; per-sample allocation not given. Samples were taken on day 63 after the first vaccine or placebo injection. In the vaccine, an Ad26 vector expressed the SARS-CoV-2 spike of the Wuhan strain. Only in-frame clones appear in the TCRdb table, and some are missing; sequencing was by immunoSEQ multiplex PCR. Here the sample spans about 350,000 clones, roughly 91% being singletons. Trimming at V came to 8 bases and at J to 2 bases, leaving 16 bases not matched to a gene. The CDR3 is 18 residues long. Germline assignment: CDR1 MDHEN and CDR2 SYDVKM.

The sequence was obtained from a person between 18 and 65 years old who received the Ad26.COV2.S COVID-19 vaccine or a placebo. The rearrangement uses TRBV28 and TRBJ2-3, with 10 bases aligning to TRBD2. Sequenced here: peripheral blood, sampled in a trial of Ad26.COV2.S vaccine versus placebo. For the CDR3, the DNA is TGTGCCAGCTGGTCCCCTTGGACTAGCGGACCATACACAGATACGCAGTATTTT. Translating gives CASWSPWTSGPYTDTQYF.